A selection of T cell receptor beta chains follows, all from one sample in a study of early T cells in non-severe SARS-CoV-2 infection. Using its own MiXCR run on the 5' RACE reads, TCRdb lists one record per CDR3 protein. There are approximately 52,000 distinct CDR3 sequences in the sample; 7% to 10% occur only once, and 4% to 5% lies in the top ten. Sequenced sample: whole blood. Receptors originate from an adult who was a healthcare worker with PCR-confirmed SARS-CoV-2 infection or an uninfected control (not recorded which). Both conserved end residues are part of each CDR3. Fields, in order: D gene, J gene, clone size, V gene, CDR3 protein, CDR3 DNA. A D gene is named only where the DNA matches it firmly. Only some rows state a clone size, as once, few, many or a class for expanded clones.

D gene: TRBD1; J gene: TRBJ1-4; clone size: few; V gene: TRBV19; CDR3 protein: CATTQGSEKLFF; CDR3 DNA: TGTGCGACCACACAGGGGTCTGAAAAACTGTTTTTT
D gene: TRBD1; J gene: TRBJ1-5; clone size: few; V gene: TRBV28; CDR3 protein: CASSGQGIQPQHF; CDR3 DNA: TGTGCCAGCAGCGGACAGGGTATACAGCCCCAGCATTTT
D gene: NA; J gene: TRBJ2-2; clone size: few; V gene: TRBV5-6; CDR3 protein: CASRPYAPGELFF; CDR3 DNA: TGTGCCAGCAGACCCTACGCTCCCGGGGAGCTGTTTTTT
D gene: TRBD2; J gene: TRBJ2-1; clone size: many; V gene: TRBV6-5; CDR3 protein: CASSYRAGGNEQFF; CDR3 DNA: TGTGCCAGCAGTTACCGCGCGGGGGGAAATGAGCAGTTCTTC
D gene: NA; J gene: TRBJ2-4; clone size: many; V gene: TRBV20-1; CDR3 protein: CSGIPRVAKNIQYF; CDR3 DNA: TGCAGTGGAATACCCAGGGTAGCCAAAAACATTCAGTACTTC
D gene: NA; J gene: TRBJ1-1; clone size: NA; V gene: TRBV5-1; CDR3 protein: CASSLRGGVNTEAFF; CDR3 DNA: TGCGCCAGCAGCTTGCGGGGCGGCGTGAACACTGAAGCTTTCTTT
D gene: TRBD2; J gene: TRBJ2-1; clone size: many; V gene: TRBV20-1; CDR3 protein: CSASTSGIYNEQFF; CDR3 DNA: TGCAGTGCGTCGACTAGCGGGATCTACAATGAGCAGTTCTTC
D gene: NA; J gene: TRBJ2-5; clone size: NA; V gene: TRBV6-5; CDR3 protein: CASSNRRQETQYF; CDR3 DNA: TGTGCCAGCAGTAACAGACGACAAGAGACCCAGTACTTC
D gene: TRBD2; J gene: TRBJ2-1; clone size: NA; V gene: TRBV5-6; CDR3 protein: CASNRAGVHEQFF; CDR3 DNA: TGTGCCAGCAACAGAGCGGGAGTCCATGAGCAGTTCTTC
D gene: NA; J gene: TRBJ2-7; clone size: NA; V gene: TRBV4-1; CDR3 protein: CASSQNERVLSYEQYF; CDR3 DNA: TGCGCCAGCAGCCAAAATGAACGGGTCCTCTCCTACGAGCAGTACTTC
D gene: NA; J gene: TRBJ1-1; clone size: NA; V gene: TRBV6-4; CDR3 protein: CASSPSLTGTEAFF; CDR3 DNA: TGTGCCAGCAGCCCATCCTTAACTGGTACTGAAGCTTTCTTT
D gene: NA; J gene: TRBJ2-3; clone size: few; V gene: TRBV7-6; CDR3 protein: CASSGGDTQYF; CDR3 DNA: TGTGCCAGCAGCGGAGGAGATACGCAGTATTTT
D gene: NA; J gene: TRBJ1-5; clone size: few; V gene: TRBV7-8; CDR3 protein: CASSLGTEIGQPQHF; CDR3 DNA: TGTGCCAGCAGCTTAGGGACAGAAATAGGTCAGCCCCAGCATTTT
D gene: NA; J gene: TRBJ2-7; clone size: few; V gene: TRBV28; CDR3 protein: CASSPRRAYEQYF; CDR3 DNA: TGTGCCAGCAGTCCCCGACGCGCCTACGAGCAGTACTTC
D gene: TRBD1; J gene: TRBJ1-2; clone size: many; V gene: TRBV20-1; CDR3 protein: CSARVSGTGTGYTF; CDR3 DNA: TGCAGTGCTAGAGTTTCCGGGACAGGGACTGGCTACACCTTC
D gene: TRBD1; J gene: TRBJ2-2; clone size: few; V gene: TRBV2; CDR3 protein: CASSRGGELFF; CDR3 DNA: TGTGCCAGCAGCAGGGGGGGGGAGCTGTTTTTT
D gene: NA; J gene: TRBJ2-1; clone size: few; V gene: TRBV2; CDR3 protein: CASRTGLSSYNEQFF; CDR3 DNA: TGTGCCAGCAGGACGGGACTGAGCTCCTACAATGAGCAGTTCTTC
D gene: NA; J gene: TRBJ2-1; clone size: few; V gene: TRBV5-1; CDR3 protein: CASSPEVGWSSYNEQFF; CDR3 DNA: TGCGCCAGCAGCCCGGAGGTAGGGTGGAGCTCCTACAATGAGCAGTTCTTC
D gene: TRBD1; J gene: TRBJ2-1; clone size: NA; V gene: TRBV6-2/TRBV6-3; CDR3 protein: CASNTGTAYNEQFF; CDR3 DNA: TGTGCCAGCAATACCGGGACAGCCTACAATGAGCAGTTCTTC
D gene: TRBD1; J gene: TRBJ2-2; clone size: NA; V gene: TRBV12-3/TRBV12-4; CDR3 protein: CASRTPGQGSPNTGELFF; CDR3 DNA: TGTGCCAGCAGGACTCCGGGACAGGGAAGTCCGAACACCGGGGAGCTGTTTTTT
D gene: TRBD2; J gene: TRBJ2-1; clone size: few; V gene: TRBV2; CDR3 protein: CASSEIVASGGPRQFF; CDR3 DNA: TGTGCCAGCAGTGAGATTGTGGCTAGCGGGGGTCCCCGGCAGTTCTTC
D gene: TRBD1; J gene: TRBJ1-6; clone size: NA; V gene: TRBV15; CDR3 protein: CATSPRDRGAGVSPLHF; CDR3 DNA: TGTGCCACCAGCCCGCGGGACAGGGGGGCTGGGGTTTCACCCCTCCACTTT
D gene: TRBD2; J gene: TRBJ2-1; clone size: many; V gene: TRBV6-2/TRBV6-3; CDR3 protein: CASSLRLAGRNLLYEQFF; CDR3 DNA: TGTGCCAGCAGTTTAAGGCTAGCGGGACGCAACCTTCTCTATGAGCAGTTCTTC
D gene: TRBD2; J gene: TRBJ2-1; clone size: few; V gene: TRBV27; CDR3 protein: CASRAGLAGDNEQFF; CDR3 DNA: TGTGCCAGCAGGGCTGGGCTAGCGGGGGACAATGAGCAGTTCTTC
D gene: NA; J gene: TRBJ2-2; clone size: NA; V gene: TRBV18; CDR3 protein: CASSVGTREKAGELFF; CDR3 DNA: TGTGCCAGCTCAGTCGGGACACGCGAAAAGGCCGGGGAGCTGTTTTTT